Sequencing of this T cell receptor (beta chain) was carried out in a study of blood T cell repertoires in COVID-19. Study in general: Spain, Italy and the United States supplied samples that represented acute and convalescent COVID-19. T cells, B-cell-depleted T cells, or PBMCs supplied cDNA or gDNA.

V gave up 1 base and J gave up 0 bases, with 10 bases separating them. The V gene's germline CDR1 is KGHSH and CDR2 LQKENI. The CDR3 totals 17 residues. Source study methods: Amplification of reference gene primers provided the estimated nucleated cell counts. The repertoire was sequenced with immunoSEQ multiplex PCR; TCRdb's copy has only in-frame clones and lacks some. V and J calls and clone size are copied from that table; D and trimming were computed from the DNA. Among around 270,000 clones listed, around nine tenths were seen once. The V and J genes are TRBV18 and TRBJ1-6; D is ambiguous. The clonotype comes from a man younger than 40 with active or convalescent COVID-19. The specimen was peripheral blood. CDR3 residues: CASSPRATSSYNSPLHF. CDR3 bases: TGTGCCAGCTCACCACGGGCTACAAGCTCCTATAATTCACCCCTCCACTTT.